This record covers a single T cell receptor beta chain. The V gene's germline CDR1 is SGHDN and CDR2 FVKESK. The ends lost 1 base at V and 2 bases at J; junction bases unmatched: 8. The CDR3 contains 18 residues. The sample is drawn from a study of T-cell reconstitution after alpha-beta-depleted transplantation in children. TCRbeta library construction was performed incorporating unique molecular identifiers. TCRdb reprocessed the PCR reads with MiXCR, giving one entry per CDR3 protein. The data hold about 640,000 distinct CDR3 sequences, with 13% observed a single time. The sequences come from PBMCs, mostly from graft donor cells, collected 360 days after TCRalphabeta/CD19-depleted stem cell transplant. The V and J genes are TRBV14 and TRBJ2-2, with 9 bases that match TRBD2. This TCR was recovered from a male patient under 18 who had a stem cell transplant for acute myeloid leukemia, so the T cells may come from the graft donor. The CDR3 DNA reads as TGTGCCAGCAGCCAAGGTCTCCTAGCGGGACTAAACACCGGGGAGCTGTTTTTT. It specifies CASSQGLLAGLNTGELFF. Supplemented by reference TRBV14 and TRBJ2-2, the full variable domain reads EAGVTQFPSHSVIEKGQTVTLRCDPISGHDNLYWYRRVMGKEIKFLLHFVKESKQDESGMPNNRFLAERTGGTYSTLKVQPAELEDSGVYFCASSQGLLAGLNTGELFFGEGSRLTVL.